This T cell receptor (beta chain) was captured in a study of early T cells in non-severe SARS-CoV-2 infection. At the level of the study: The authors sequenced bulk RNA from unsorted whole blood, leaving chains unpaired. Study conclusions and caveats: VDJdb matches were skewed toward anti-spike CD8 T cell responses.

CDR1 is PRHDT, CDR2 FYEKMQ, per germline (reference sequence). CDR3 length: 13 residues. J was trimmed by 7 bases and V by 4 bases; bases with no gene match: 1. Unique molecular identifiers were attached to individual cDNA molecules. TCRdb analysed the 5' RACE reads with MiXCR anew, one entry per CDR3 protein. The sample records about 80,000 distinct CDR3 sequences, roughly 13% being singletons. This clonotype was counted ten times or more. Its target is unknown. The V gene is TRBV13, the J gene TRBJ2-4, with 10 bases fitting TRBD2. Sequences were obtained from whole blood. The sequence derives from an adult who was a healthcare worker with PCR-confirmed SARS-CoV-2 infection or an uninfected control (not recorded which). The CDR3, as DNA: TGTGCCAGCAGCTCTAGCGGGGGCAACATTCAGTACTTC. This translates into CASSSSGGNIQYF.